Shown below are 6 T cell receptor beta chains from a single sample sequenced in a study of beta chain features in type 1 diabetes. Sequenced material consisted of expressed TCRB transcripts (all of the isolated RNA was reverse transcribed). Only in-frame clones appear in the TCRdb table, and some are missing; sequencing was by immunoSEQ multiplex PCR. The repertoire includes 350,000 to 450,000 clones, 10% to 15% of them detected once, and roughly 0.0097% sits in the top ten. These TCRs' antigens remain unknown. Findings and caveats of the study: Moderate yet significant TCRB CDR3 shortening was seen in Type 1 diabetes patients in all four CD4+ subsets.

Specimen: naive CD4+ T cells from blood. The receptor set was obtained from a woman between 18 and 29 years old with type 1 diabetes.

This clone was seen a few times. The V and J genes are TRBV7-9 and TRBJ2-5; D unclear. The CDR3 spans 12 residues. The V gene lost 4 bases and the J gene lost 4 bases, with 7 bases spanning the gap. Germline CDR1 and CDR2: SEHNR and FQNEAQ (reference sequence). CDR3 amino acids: CASSSNLETQYF. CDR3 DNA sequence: TGTGCCAGCAGCTCGAACTTAGAGACCCAGTACTTC.

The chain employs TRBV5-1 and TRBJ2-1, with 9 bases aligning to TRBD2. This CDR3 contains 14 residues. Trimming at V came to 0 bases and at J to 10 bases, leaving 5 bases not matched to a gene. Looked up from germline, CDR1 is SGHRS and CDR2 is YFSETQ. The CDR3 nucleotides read TGCGCCAGCAGCTTGGGGTCTAGCGGGAACGAGCAGTTCTTC. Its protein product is CASSLGSSGNEQFF.

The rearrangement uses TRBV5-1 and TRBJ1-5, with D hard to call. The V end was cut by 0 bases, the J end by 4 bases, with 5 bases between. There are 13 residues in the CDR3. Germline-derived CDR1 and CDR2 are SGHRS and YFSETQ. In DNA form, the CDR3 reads TGCGCCAGCAGCTTGGCGGGTAATCAGCCCCAGCATTTT. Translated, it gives CASSLAGNQPQHF. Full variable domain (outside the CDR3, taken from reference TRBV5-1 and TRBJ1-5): KAGVTQTPRYLIKTRGQQVTLSCSPISGHRSVSWYQQTPGQGLQFLFEYFSETQRNKGNFPGRFSGRQFSNSRSEMNVSTLELGDSALYLCASSLAGNQPQHFGDGTRLSIL.

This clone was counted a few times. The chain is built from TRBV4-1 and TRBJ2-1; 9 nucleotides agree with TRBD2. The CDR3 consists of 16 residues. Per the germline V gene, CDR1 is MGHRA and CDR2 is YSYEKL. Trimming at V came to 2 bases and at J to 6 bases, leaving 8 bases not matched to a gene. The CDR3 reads CASSQPREGRGNEQFF. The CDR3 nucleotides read TGCGCCAGCAGCCAACCGCGGGAGGGCCGCGGCAATGAGCAGTTCTTC.

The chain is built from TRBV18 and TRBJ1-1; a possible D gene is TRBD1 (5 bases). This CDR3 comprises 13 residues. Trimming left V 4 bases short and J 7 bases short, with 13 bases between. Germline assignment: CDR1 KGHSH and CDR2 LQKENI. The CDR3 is CASSRGDGGEAFF. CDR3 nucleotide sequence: TGTGCCAGCTCACGGGGGGACGGCGGTGAAGCTTTCTTT. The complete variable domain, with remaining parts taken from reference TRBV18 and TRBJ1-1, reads NAGVMQNPRHLVRRRGQEARLRCSPMKGHSHVYWYRQLPEEGLKFMVYLQKENIIDESGMPKERFSAEFPKEGPSILRIQQVVRGDSAAYFCASSRGDGGEAFFGQGTRLTVV.

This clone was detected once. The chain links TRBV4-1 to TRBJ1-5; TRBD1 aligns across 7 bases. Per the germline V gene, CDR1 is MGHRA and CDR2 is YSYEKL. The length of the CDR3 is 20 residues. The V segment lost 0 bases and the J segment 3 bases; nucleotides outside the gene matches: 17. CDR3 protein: CASSQDPMFGRTGPNQPQHF. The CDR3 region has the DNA TGCGCCAGCAGCCAAGACCCGATGTTTGGCAGGACAGGACCCAATCAGCCCCAGCATTTT.